This T cell receptor (beta chain) was found in a study of blood T cell repertoires in COVID-19. On the study more broadly: Sample material is recorded as cDNA or gDNA derived from T cells, B-cell-depleted T cells, or PBMCs.

Original processing methods: Estimates of nucleated cell counts were drawn from the amplification of reference gene primers. Profiled with immunoSEQ multiplex PCR; TCRdb holds only in-frame clones, not every one. V and J calls and clone size follow that table, whereas D and trimming were derived from the DNA. The sample includes over 400,000 clones, about 89% seen only once; the top ten take roughly 8%. Germline values: CDR1 SGHVS, CDR2 FQNEAQ. V was trimmed by 7 bases and J by 2 bases, leaving 13 bases between them. This CDR3 spans 14 amino acids. V and J are TRBV7-8 and TRBJ2-3; tentative D call: TRBD1 (5 bases). The TCR originated in a woman in her forties or fifties with COVID-19, enrolled during active disease. The specimen was peripheral blood. CDR3 loop: CASTQGGFTDTQYF. The CDR3 DNA reads as TGTGCCAGCACCCAGGGTGGGTTCACAGATACGCAGTATTTT. The whole variable domain, remainder taken from reference TRBV7-8 and TRBJ2-3, is GAGVSQSPRYKVAKRGQDVALRCDPISGHVSLFWYQQALGQGPEFLTYFQNEAQLDKSGLPSDRFFAERPEGSVSTLKIQRTQQEDSAVYLCASTQGGFTDTQYFGPGTRLTVL.